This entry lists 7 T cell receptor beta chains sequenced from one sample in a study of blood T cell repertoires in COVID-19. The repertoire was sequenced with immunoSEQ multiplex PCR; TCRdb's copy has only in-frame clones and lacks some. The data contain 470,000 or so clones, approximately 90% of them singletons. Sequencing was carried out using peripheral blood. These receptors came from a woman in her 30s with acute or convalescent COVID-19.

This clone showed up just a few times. The CDR3 DNA follows: TGTGCCATCTGGGCAGAAGCGAACACTGAAGCTTTCTTT. Translation gives CAIWAEANTEAFF. The V gene is TRBV10-3, the J gene TRBJ1-1; D gene ambiguous. V was trimmed by 8 bases and J by 1 base, leaving 11 bases between them. CDR1 is ENHRY and CDR2 is SYGVKD in the germline V gene. The CDR3 covers 13 residues.

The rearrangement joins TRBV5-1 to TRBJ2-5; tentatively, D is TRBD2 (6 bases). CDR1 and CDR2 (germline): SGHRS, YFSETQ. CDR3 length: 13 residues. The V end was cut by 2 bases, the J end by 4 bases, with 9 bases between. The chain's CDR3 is CASSLEGGETQYF. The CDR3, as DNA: TGCGCCAGCAGCTTAGAGGGAGGAGAGACCCAGTACTTC.

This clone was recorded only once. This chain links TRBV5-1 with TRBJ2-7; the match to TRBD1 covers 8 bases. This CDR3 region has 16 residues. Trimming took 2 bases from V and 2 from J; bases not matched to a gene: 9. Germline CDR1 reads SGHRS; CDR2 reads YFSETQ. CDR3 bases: TGCGCCAGCAGCTTCAAGGGACAGGACAAAACCTACGAGCAGTACTTC. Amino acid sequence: CASSFKGQDKTYEQYF.

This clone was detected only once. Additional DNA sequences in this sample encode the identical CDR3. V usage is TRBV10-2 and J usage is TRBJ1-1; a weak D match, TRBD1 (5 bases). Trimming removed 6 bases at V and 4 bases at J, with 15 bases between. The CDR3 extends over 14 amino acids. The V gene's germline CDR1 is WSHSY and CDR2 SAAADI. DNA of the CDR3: TGCGCCAGCAGCCCCCCAGGGTGGGGCACTGAAGCTTTCTTT. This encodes CASSPPGWGTEAFF.

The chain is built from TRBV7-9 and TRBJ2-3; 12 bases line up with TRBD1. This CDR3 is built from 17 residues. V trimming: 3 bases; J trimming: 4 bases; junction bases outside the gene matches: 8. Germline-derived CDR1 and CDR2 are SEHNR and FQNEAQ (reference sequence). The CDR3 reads CASSFPRDRGLSDTQYF. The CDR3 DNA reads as TGTGCCAGCAGCTTCCCCCGGGACAGGGGGCTTTCAGATACGCAGTATTTT.

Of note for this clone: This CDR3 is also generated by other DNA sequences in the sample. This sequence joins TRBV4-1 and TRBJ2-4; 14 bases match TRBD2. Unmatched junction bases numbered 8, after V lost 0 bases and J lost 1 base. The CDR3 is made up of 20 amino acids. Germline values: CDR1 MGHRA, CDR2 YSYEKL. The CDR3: CASSQDLTSGGARAKNIQYF. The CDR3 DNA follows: TGCGCCAGCAGCCAAGATCTGACTAGCGGGGGGGCCCGGGCCAAAAACATTCAGTACTTC.

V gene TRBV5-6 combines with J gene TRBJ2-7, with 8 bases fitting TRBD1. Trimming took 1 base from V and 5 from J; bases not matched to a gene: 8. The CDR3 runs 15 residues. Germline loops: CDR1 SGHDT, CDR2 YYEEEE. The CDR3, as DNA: TGTGCCAGCAGCTTGAATGGACAGGGACGGAACGAGCAGTACTTC. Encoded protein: CASSLNGQGRNEQYF.